One sample yielded the 7 T cell receptor beta chains listed below, sequenced in a study of blood T cell repertoires in COVID-19 (dated by TCRdb to between 2020 and 2021). Library creation used the immunoSEQ multiplex PCR assay. The table comes from immuneACCESS by way of TCRdb, which keeps in-frame sequences with V and J called. Part of the clones is missing from these tables; in studies checked, under half for an unresolved V gene and the rest for unknown reasons. For this sample there are about 300,000 clones; 86% appear just once. In total, the top ten clones hold 1.5% to 2% of the sample. The sample taken for sequencing was peripheral blood. These receptors originate from a woman between 45 and 60 years old with acute or convalescent COVID-19.

The rearrangement joins TRBV9 to TRBJ2-2, with 8 bases identical to TRBD1. The CDR3 spans 15 residues. CDR1 is SGDLS and CDR2 is YYNGEE in the germline V gene. Trimming cost V 1 base and J 6 bases; bases outside gene matches: 5. The CDR3 DNA reads TGTGCCAGCAGCGTAACGACAGGGGCTGCCGGGGAGCTGTTTTTT. Translated: CASSVTTGAAGELFF. Full variable domain (missing parts from reference TRBV9 and TRBJ2-2): DSGVTQTPKHLITATGQRVTLRCSPRSGDLSVYWYQQSLDQGLQFLIQYYNGEERAKGNILERFSAQQFPDLHSELNLSSLELGDSALYFCASSVTTGAAGELFFGEGSRLTVL.

V gene TRBV9 combines with J gene TRBJ1-4, with TRBD1 as a possible D gene (5 bases). The CDR3 has 13 amino acids. In germline, CDR1 is SGDLS, CDR2 YYNGEE. Trimming cost V 3 bases and J 7 bases, with 10 bases left between them. CDR3 in DNA: TGTGCCAGCAGCGACGGGAGGGGTGAAAAACTGTTTTTT. Translating gives CASSDGRGEKLFF.

The genes are TRBV28 and TRBJ1-3; tentatively, D is TRBD1 (6 bases). The CDR3 is 16 residues long. Trimming stripped 2 bases from V and 3 bases from J, with 14 bases between. Germline V lookup: CDR1 MDHEN, CDR2 SYDVKM. Here the CDR3 DNA reads TGTGCCAGCAGTTTAATGGGGGCGTTAAGTGGAAACACCATATATTTT. It codes for CASSLMGALSGNTIYF.

The chain couples TRBV7-8 to TRBJ1-2; D is possibly TRBD1 (6 bases). The V gene's germline CDR1 is SGHVS and CDR2 FQNEAQ. V gave up 4 bases and J gave up 0 bases, with 12 bases separating them. The CDR3 runs 15 residues. The CDR3 DNA reads as TGTGCCAGCAGCTCACAGGGTTTAGCTAACTATGGCTACACCTTC. It yields the protein CASSSQGLANYGYTF.

V and J are TRBV27 and TRBJ2-1; D might be TRBD2 (5 bases). Trimming took 7 bases from V and 0 from J, leaving 16 bases between them. The length of the CDR3 is 16 residues. Per the germline V gene, CDR1 is MNHEY and CDR2 is SMNVEV (reference sequence). The DNA for the CDR3 is TGTGCCAGCAAAGAACTAGATTTGAGCTCCTACAATGAGCAGTTCTTC. This encodes CASKELDLSSYNEQFF.

This clone was observed once. The CDR3 region is CASSEGVAEQYF. As DNA, the CDR3 is TGTGCCAGCAGTGAGGGGGTTGCTGAGCAGTACTTC. The V call is TRBV28, the J call TRBJ2-7; D might be TRBD1 (6 bases). Trimming removed 5 bases from V and 7 bases from J, with 12 bases in between. The CDR3 loop spans 12 amino acids. Germline loops: CDR1 MDHEN, CDR2 SYDVKM. Supplemented by reference TRBV28 and TRBJ2-7, the full variable domain reads DVKVTQSSRYLVKRTGEKVFLECVQDMDHENMFWYRQDPGLGLRLIYFSYDVKMKEKGDIPEGYSVSREKKERFSLILESASTNQTSMYLCASSEGVAEQYFGPGTRLTVT.

This sequence joins TRBV7-3 and TRBJ2-1; the match to TRBD1 covers 9 bases. Germline-derived CDR1 and CDR2 are SGHTA and FQGTGA. Trimming removed 1 base from V and 5 bases from J; junction bases left unmatched: 6. This CDR3 has 16 residues. The CDR3 sequence is CASSLMGGQGNNEQFF. In DNA, the CDR3 is TGTGCCAGCAGCTTAATGGGGGGACAGGGAAACAATGAGCAGTTCTTC.